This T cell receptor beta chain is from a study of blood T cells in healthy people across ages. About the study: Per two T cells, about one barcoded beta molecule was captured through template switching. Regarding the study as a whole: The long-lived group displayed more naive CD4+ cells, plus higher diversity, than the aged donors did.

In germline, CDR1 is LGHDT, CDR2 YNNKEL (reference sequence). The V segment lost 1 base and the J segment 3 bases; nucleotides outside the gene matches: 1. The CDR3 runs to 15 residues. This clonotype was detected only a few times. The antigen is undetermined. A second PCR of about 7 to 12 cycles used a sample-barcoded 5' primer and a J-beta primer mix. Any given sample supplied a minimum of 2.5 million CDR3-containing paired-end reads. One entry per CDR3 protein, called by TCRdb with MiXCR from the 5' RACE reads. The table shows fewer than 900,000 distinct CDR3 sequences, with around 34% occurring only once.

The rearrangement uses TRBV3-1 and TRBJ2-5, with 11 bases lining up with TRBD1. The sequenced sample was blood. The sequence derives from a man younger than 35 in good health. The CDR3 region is CASSQGTGGEETQYF. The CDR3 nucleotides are TGTGCCAGCAGCCAAGGGACAGGGGGCGAAGAGACCCAGTACTTC.